The source of this TCR beta chain is a study of T cells in Graves' hyperthyroidism and ophthalmopathy. Investigators excluded patients with uncontrolled infection, other autoimmune disease, pregnancy or lactation. This clonotype has a count of ten or more. CDR1 is KGHDR and CDR2 is SFDVKD in the germline V gene. The V end was cut by 6 bases, the J end by 2 bases, with 10 bases between. CDR3 length equals 14 residues. Amplification of TCR beta CDR3 regions was performed using RNA transcripts as template. The HTBI set primed first-round TCR CDR3 RT-PCR. TCRdb fed the multiplex PCR reads into MiXCR, producing one record per CDR3 protein. The repertoire holds fewer than 350,000 distinct CDR3 sequences, roughly 15% seen once, with under 8% in the top ten.

The sequenced material came from blood. This sequence was found in a woman between 40 and 50 years old with Graves' hyperthyroidism. This chain links TRBV24-1 with TRBJ1-5, with D maybe TRBD1 (5 bases). The CDR3 DNA follows: TGTGCCACCAGTAAAGGGGCCGGCAATCAGCCCCAGCATTTT. It yields the protein CATSKGAGNQPQHF.